Described below is a single T cell receptor (beta chain) sequence and its context. No cognate antigen has been identified for it. No base-level quality is on record; no much larger clone is a single base apart. The donors were healthy, HIV-negative adults who had no recently reported acute infections or vaccinations. All donors were Caucasian adults living in Nashville, Tennessee, USA. CD4+ T cells were enriched by magnetic negative selection; naive cells were then positively selected on CD45RA, and the negative fraction formed the memory subset. After blood collection by leukapheresis, PBMCs were isolated using Ficoll-Histopaque density gradient centrifugation and then cryopreserved in the vapor phase of liquid nitrogen. Analytical flow cytometry was used to check the purity and quantity of every magnetically sorted T cell population. From each sorted fraction, genomic DNA was isolated and quantified by UV absorbance on a Nanodrop 2000c.

This sample is drawn from a study of shared clonotypes between healthy human individuals (dated by TCRdb to 2020 to 2022). Turning to the overall study: Three men and a couple of women, aged 18 to 49 years, made up the cohort. Between about 0.8 and 9 billion PBMCs per donor were obtained by leukapheresis. Different laboratories and diverse techniques were used to prepare libraries and sequence TCR repertoires, to increase sequencing depth and limit assay-specific biases. For each donor, CD4 naive and CD4 memory were each run on three plates, CD8 naive on two plates, and CD8 memory on one plate. To estimate repertoire size and how much clonotypes are shared between individuals, the study performed deep sequencing of blood TCR repertoires from roughly five healthy adults.

Using the deep immunoSEQ assay, multiplex PCR amplified TCR CDR3 regions from genomic DNA. Genomic DNA extracted from each cell subset was distributed evenly over all wells of several immunoSEQ 96-well plates, and each plate served as one replicate. For sorted subsets, 150 to 250 ng of genomic DNA, equivalent to around 31,000 T cell genomes, went into each replicate PCR. Purified libraries were measured with a Qubit 3.0 fluorometer, size-checked on a Bioanalyzer 2100, and measured again with the KAPA Library Quantification kit. Every immunoSEQ 96-well plate was sequenced on a separate single-read 150-cycle Illumina NextSeq 550 flow cell. The paper's processing steps were these. The immunoSEQ output contained only junctional sequences without quality scores, so filtering could not match that applied to full-length reads. Sequences were annotated with PyIR, a Python wrapper for IgBLAST v1.9, and V/J genes and CDR3 were assigned using IMGT germline references. Reads with weak V/J assignments (E-value above 1e-6), missing CDR3, stop codons, out-of-frame junctions, or ambiguous translated residues were removed. V3J clonotypes were defined by identical inferred V gene, J gene, and CDR3 amino acid sequence. The percentage overlap between two repertoires was calculated by dividing the number of shared unique clonotypes by the size of the smaller repertoire. RTK rarefaction, the Chao1 estimator, and Recon v2.1 estimates of unobserved clonotypes were used to assess repertoire richness. OLGA was used to compute generation probabilities for all TCRbeta clonotypes that the gDNA method yielded from a handful of donors. The source is immuneACCESS, and TCRdb retained only in-frame sequences with V and J called. Part of the clones is not carried over; for the studies checked, unresolved V genes explain less than half of this, and the remainder is unexplained. D and trimming were read from the DNA, whereas the V and J calls and clone size are those reported in that table. This sample comprises 150,000 to 200,000 clones, approximately 95% of them detected only once. The ten largest clonotypes hold 0.067% of the sample.

The CDR3 holds 13 amino acids from the cysteine to the phenylalanine. The read is trimmed to its CDR3 DNA, 39 bases read in frame from base 1. The V end loses 5 bases and the J end loses 14 bases, and a stretch of 16 bases separates them. From the germline V gene (reference sequence), CDR1 is MNHEY and CDR2 is SMNVEV. Overall results and qualifications from the work: Higher generation probabilities were observed for clonotypes shared by all four sorted-subset donors than for non-shared clonotypes. Across a handful of donors, approximately 5% of naive CD4, roughly 3.3% of naive CD8, about 2.3% of memory CD4, and approximately 0.4% of memory CD8 clonotypes were shared. Because the study included a small number of donors, the genetic and exposure-history diversity represented was limited. Naive subsets generally had larger estimated clonotype richness than memory subsets. Even with the large sequencing depth, rarefaction of the sorted-subset datasets indicated that sequencing was incomplete. Sampling was restricted to blood, and TCR repertoires in tissues likely differ from the TCR repertoires found in blood. Pairwise subsampling indicated that sequencing depth was expected to affect the degree of clonotype sharing among donors.

The TCR comes from a woman in her twenties or thirties in good health. The source material was naive CD4+ T cells sorted from blood. The intended sense of this specimen's cell subset or site label: CD45RA+ positively selected. The chain is made from TRBV27 and TRBJ2-6, with the D gene uncertain. DNA sequence: TGTGCCAGCAGTCTTGTGTTTGCAGACTTCCTGACTTTC. Its translation is CASSLVFADFLTF.